This T cell receptor beta chain was recorded in a study of T cell responses to AZD1222 COVID-19 vaccine. Study-wide findings and caveats: Clonal diversity may have been underestimated in mostly white British donors.

Produced via immunoSEQ multiplex PCR; TCRdb's table is partial and in-frame only. The sample has 210,000 or so clones; just over 90% are singletons. In the case of this clone: The antigen is not known.

The CDR3 loop spans 12 amino acids. V was cut by 6 bases and J by 1 base, with 6 bases left in between. Germline-derived CDR1 and CDR2 are MNHEY and SVGAGI. This TCR came from an adult in good health. The chain links TRBV6-5 to TRBJ1-1; no clear D. This specimen was peripheral blood, taken on day 0 of MenACWY control vaccination. Here the CDR3 reads CASSPSNTEAFF. The CDR3 DNA reads as TGTGCCAGCAGCCCGTCGAACACTGAAGCTTTCTTT.